This is a list of T cell receptor beta chains from one sample in a study of T-cell reconstitution after alpha-beta-depleted transplantation in children. TCRdb processed the PCR reads anew with MiXCR; each CDR3 protein has one entry. Among about 610,000 distinct CDR3 sequences, about 10% were seen once, and the ten largest hold 3.5% to 5%. Sequenced here: PBMCs from the stem cell graft donor, sampled from the stem cell graft. The receptors come from a human donor who donated a stem cell graft to a child with acute myeloid leukemia. Both conserved end residues are part of each CDR3. The D gene is left open where the match is weak. Clone size appears in some rows only: once, few, many, or a class for an expanded clone.

CDR3 protein: CASSQMQSTNPLLTDTQYF; CDR3 DNA: TGTGCCAGCAGCCAAATGCAGAGTACTAACCCCCTCCTCACAGATACGCAGTATTTT; D gene: -; J gene: TRBJ2-3; CDR3 length: 19; clone size: many; V gene: TRBV3-1
CDR3 protein: CASSQDSFSGNTIYF; CDR3 DNA: TGTGCCAGCAGTCAAGACAGTTTCTCTGGAAACACCATATATTTT; D gene: -; J gene: TRBJ1-3; CDR3 length: 15; clone size: many; V gene: TRBV2
CDR3 protein: CASSLFRAGGNQPQHF; CDR3 DNA: TGTGCCAGCAGCTTGTTTCGGGCGGGGGGCAATCAGCCCCAGCATTTT; D gene: -; J gene: TRBJ1-5; CDR3 length: 16; clone size: -; V gene: TRBV5-6
CDR3 protein: CSAPQTGLPDTQYF; CDR3 DNA: TGCAGTGCCCCCCAGACAGGGCTCCCAGATACGCAGTATTTT; D gene: TRBD1; J gene: TRBJ2-3; CDR3 length: 14; clone size: few; V gene: TRBV20-1
CDR3 protein: CASSRGTGPYNEQFF; CDR3 DNA: TGTGCCAGCAGTCGCGGGACCGGTCCCTACAATGAGCAGTTCTTC; D gene: -; J gene: TRBJ2-1; CDR3 length: 15; clone size: -; V gene: TRBV28
CDR3 protein: CAWRPGRFWYNEQFF; CDR3 DNA: TGTGCCTGGCGGCCCGGGAGGTTTTGGTACAATGAGCAGTTCTTC; D gene: TRBD2; J gene: TRBJ2-1; CDR3 length: 15; clone size: many; V gene: TRBV24-1
CDR3 protein: CASSSGQGPNEKLFF; CDR3 DNA: TGCGCCAGCAGCTCTGGACAGGGTCCTAATGAAAAACTGTTTTTT; D gene: TRBD1; J gene: TRBJ1-4; CDR3 length: 15; clone size: -; V gene: TRBV5-1
CDR3 protein: CASSQGLSGNYEQYF; CDR3 DNA: TGTGCCAGCAGCCAGGGCCTTAGCGGGAACTACGAGCAGTACTTC; D gene: TRBD2; J gene: TRBJ2-7; CDR3 length: 15; clone size: many; V gene: TRBV3-1
CDR3 protein: CAWRARRGINREQYF; CDR3 DNA: TGTGCCTGGAGGGCTCGTAGGGGGATCAACAGAGAGCAGTACTTC; D gene: -; J gene: TRBJ2-7; CDR3 length: 15; clone size: -; V gene: TRBV30
CDR3 protein: CASSLVWGSETQYF; CDR3 DNA: TGCGCCAGCAGCTTAGTCTGGGGGTCCGAGACCCAGTACTTC; D gene: -; J gene: TRBJ2-5; CDR3 length: 14; clone size: -; V gene: TRBV5-1
CDR3 protein: CSALKDPQETQYF; CDR3 DNA: TGCAGTGCTCTCAAGGATCCCCAAGAGACCCAGTACTTC; D gene: -; J gene: TRBJ2-5; CDR3 length: 13; clone size: few; V gene: TRBV20-1
CDR3 protein: CATSRDHRSQETQYF; CDR3 DNA: TGTGCCACCAGCCGGGACCACAGGTCGCAAGAGACCCAGTACTTC; D gene: -; J gene: TRBJ2-5; CDR3 length: 15; clone size: -; V gene: TRBV15
CDR3 protein: CASSQGSVETQYF; CDR3 DNA: TGTGCCAGCAGCCAAGGTTCGGTAGAGACCCAGTACTTC; D gene: -; J gene: TRBJ2-5; CDR3 length: 13; clone size: -; V gene: TRBV3-1
CDR3 protein: CASRRVPEGQHTDTQYF; CDR3 DNA: TGCGCCAGCAGACGAGTGCCAGAGGGACAGCACACAGATACGCAGTATTTT; D gene: TRBD1; J gene: TRBJ2-3; CDR3 length: 17; clone size: many; V gene: TRBV4-3
CDR3 protein: CSVEGLASFDNEQFF; CDR3 DNA: TGCAGCGTTGAAGGGCTAGCGAGCTTCGACAATGAGCAGTTCTTC; D gene: -; J gene: TRBJ2-1; CDR3 length: 15; clone size: many; V gene: TRBV29-1
CDR3 protein: CSARDPGRQGRETQYF; CDR3 DNA: TGCAGTGCTAGAGACCCGGGACGCCAAGGGAGGGAGACCCAGTACTTC; D gene: -; J gene: TRBJ2-5; CDR3 length: 16; clone size: -; V gene: TRBV20-1
CDR3 protein: CASGWLAGGSNEQFF; CDR3 DNA: TGTGCTAGTGGTTGGTTAGCGGGAGGTAGCAATGAGCAGTTCTTC; D gene: TRBD2; J gene: TRBJ2-1; CDR3 length: 15; clone size: few; V gene: TRBV12-5
CDR3 protein: CAIRRDGQETQYF; CDR3 DNA: TGTGCCATCAGGCGGGACGGCCAAGAGACCCAGTACTTC; D gene: -; J gene: TRBJ2-5; CDR3 length: 13; clone size: many; V gene: TRBV10-3
CDR3 protein: CASSLGTATGNSPLHF; CDR3 DNA: TGTGCCAGCAGCTTGGGGACAGCCACGGGGAATTCACCCCTCCACTTT; D gene: -; J gene: TRBJ1-6; CDR3 length: 16; clone size: few; V gene: TRBV5-6
CDR3 protein: CASSLGRNNEKLFF; CDR3 DNA: TGTGCCAGCAGTCTTGGACGGAATAATGAAAAACTGTTTTTT; D gene: -; J gene: TRBJ1-4; CDR3 length: 14; clone size: many; V gene: TRBV12-3/TRBV12-4
CDR3 protein: CASSLLAGSFQETQYF; CDR3 DNA: TGTGCCAGCAGCCTACTAGCGGGAAGTTTCCAAGAGACCCAGTACTTC; D gene: TRBD2; J gene: TRBJ2-5; CDR3 length: 16; clone size: -; V gene: TRBV3-1
CDR3 protein: CSVLIQGAQETQYF; CDR3 DNA: TGCAGCGTTCTCATACAGGGGGCCCAAGAGACCCAGTACTTC; D gene: TRBD1; J gene: TRBJ2-5; CDR3 length: 14; clone size: many; V gene: TRBV29-1
CDR3 protein: CSASSLPGGSYEQYF; CDR3 DNA: TGCAGTGCTAGTTCCCTTCCAGGGGGCTCGTACGAGCAGTACTTC; D gene: TRBD1; J gene: TRBJ2-7; CDR3 length: 15; clone size: -; V gene: TRBV20-1
CDR3 protein: CSVEGAGGLLNTEAFF; CDR3 DNA: TGCAGCGTTGAAGGGGCAGGGGGCCTTCTGAACACTGAAGCTTTCTTT; D gene: TRBD1; J gene: TRBJ1-1; CDR3 length: 16; clone size: -; V gene: TRBV29-1
CDR3 protein: CSASSGGGRGETQYF; CDR3 DNA: TGCAGTGCTAGCTCCGGGGGCGGGCGAGGAGAGACCCAGTACTTC; D gene: -; J gene: TRBJ2-5; CDR3 length: 15; clone size: -; V gene: TRBV20-1
CDR3 protein: CASSPGTSGATDTQYF; CDR3 DNA: TGTGCCAGCAGTCCGGGGACTAGCGGAGCCACAGATACGCAGTATTTT; D gene: TRBD2; J gene: TRBJ2-3; CDR3 length: 16; clone size: few; V gene: TRBV27
CDR3 protein: CSASASGRFTDTQYF; CDR3 DNA: TGCAGTGCTAGTGCTAGCGGGAGATTCACAGATACGCAGTATTTT; D gene: TRBD2; J gene: TRBJ2-3; CDR3 length: 15; clone size: few; V gene: TRBV20-1
CDR3 protein: CASSQDGADYGYTF; CDR3 DNA: TGCGCCAGCAGCCAAGATGGGGCGGACTATGGCTACACCTTC; D gene: -; J gene: TRBJ1-2; CDR3 length: 14; clone size: many; V gene: TRBV4-3
CDR3 protein: CASSLVAGEGTQYF; CDR3 DNA: TGTGCCAGCAGCTTAGTAGCGGGAGAAGGTACGCAGTATTTT; D gene: TRBD2; J gene: TRBJ2-3; CDR3 length: 14; clone size: many; V gene: TRBV11-3
CDR3 protein: CASSGLAESSYNEQFF; CDR3 DNA: TGTGCCAGCAGTGGGCTAGCAGAGAGCTCCTACAATGAGCAGTTCTTC; D gene: -; J gene: TRBJ2-1; CDR3 length: 16; clone size: many; V gene: TRBV28
CDR3 protein: CASSPDSDEQYF; CDR3 DNA: TGTGCCAGCAGCCCCGACAGCGACGAGCAGTACTTC; D gene: -; J gene: TRBJ2-7; CDR3 length: 12; clone size: many; V gene: TRBV7-2
CDR3 protein: CASSLGLRGEETQYF; CDR3 DNA: TGTGCCAGCAGTTTAGGGCTACGCGGGGAGGAGACCCAGTACTTC; D gene: -; J gene: TRBJ2-5; CDR3 length: 15; clone size: many; V gene: TRBV27
CDR3 protein: CASSPLLNRAEQYF; CDR3 DNA: TGTGCCAGCAGCCCGCTCCTAAATCGTGCCGAGCAGTACTTC; D gene: -; J gene: TRBJ2-7; CDR3 length: 14; clone size: -; V gene: TRBV3-1
CDR3 protein: CSASAGTAYSNQPQHF; CDR3 DNA: TGCAGTGCTAGCGCCGGGACGGCGTATAGCAATCAGCCCCAGCATTTT; D gene: -; J gene: TRBJ1-5; CDR3 length: 16; clone size: few; V gene: TRBV20-1
CDR3 protein: CASRNKGPSPLHF; CDR3 DNA: TGTGCCAGCAGAAATAAGGGTCCCTCACCCCTCCACTTT; D gene: -; J gene: TRBJ1-6; CDR3 length: 13; clone size: many; V gene: TRBV6-1
CDR3 protein: CASSYSVASGYEQYF; CDR3 DNA: TGTGCCAGCAGTTACTCGGTAGCGTCCGGCTACGAGCAGTACTTC; D gene: -; J gene: TRBJ2-7; CDR3 length: 15; clone size: -; V gene: TRBV6-2/TRBV6-3
CDR3 protein: CASSSRGRVSYEQYF; CDR3 DNA: TGTGCCAGCAGCTCCAGGGGGCGCGTTTCCTACGAGCAGTACTTC; D gene: TRBD1; J gene: TRBJ2-7; CDR3 length: 15; clone size: few; V gene: TRBV7-9
CDR3 protein: CSGRDSGRAVETQYF; CDR3 DNA: TGCAGTGGAAGAGATTCCGGGAGGGCCGTTGAGACCCAGTACTTC; D gene: TRBD2; J gene: TRBJ2-5; CDR3 length: 15; clone size: -; V gene: TRBV20-1
CDR3 protein: CASSPTTTYEQYF; CDR3 DNA: TGTGCCAGCAGCCCGACTACTACCTACGAGCAGTACTTC; D gene: -; J gene: TRBJ2-7; CDR3 length: 13; clone size: many; V gene: TRBV28
CDR3 protein: CAWSRSDGTQYF; CDR3 DNA: TGTGCCTGGAGTCGGTCCGATGGGACCCAGTACTTC; D gene: -; J gene: TRBJ2-5; CDR3 length: 12; clone size: few; V gene: TRBV30
CDR3 protein: CSARDSPGPRETQYF; CDR3 DNA: TGCAGTGCTAGAGATTCCCCGGGCCCACGGGAGACCCAGTACTTC; D gene: -; J gene: TRBJ2-5; CDR3 length: 15; clone size: -; V gene: TRBV20-1
CDR3 protein: CASSPGTSGLWVANEQFF; CDR3 DNA: TGTGCCAGCAGCCCCGGGACTAGCGGGCTTTGGGTGGCCAATGAGCAGTTCTTC; D gene: TRBD2; J gene: TRBJ2-1; CDR3 length: 18; clone size: -; V gene: TRBV12-3/TRBV12-4
CDR3 protein: CSARVAGSGANVLTF; CDR3 DNA: TGCAGTGCTAGAGTGGCAGGGAGCGGAGCCAACGTCCTGACTTTC; D gene: -; J gene: TRBJ2-6; CDR3 length: 15; clone size: few; V gene: TRBV20-1
CDR3 protein: CASSLYQEQYF; CDR3 DNA: TGTGCCAGCAGCTTATATCAAGAGCAGTACTTC; D gene: -; J gene: TRBJ2-7; CDR3 length: 11; clone size: -; V gene: TRBV7-2
CDR3 protein: CASSEEGGRMDTEAFF; CDR3 DNA: TGTGCCAGCAGCGAAGAGGGGGGGCGCATGGACACTGAAGCTTTCTTT; D gene: -; J gene: TRBJ1-1; CDR3 length: 16; clone size: -; V gene: TRBV6-1
CDR3 protein: CASSSRGLAGDNEQFF; CDR3 DNA: TGTGCCAGCAGCAGCCGAGGACTAGCGGGAGACAATGAGCAGTTCTTC; D gene: TRBD2; J gene: TRBJ2-1; CDR3 length: 16; clone size: many; V gene: TRBV7-9
CDR3 protein: CASSYRPGLAGGRGAYEQYF; CDR3 DNA: TGTGCCAGCAGTTACAGGCCCGGACTAGCGGGAGGACGGGGAGCCTACGAGCAGTACTTC; D gene: TRBD2; J gene: TRBJ2-7; CDR3 length: 20; clone size: -; V gene: TRBV12-3/TRBV12-4
CDR3 protein: CASSSDTFYNEQFF; CDR3 DNA: TGTGCCAGCAGTTCCGACACTTTCTACAATGAGCAGTTCTTC; D gene: -; J gene: TRBJ2-1; CDR3 length: 14; clone size: -; V gene: TRBV28
CDR3 protein: CASSSRTVNSPLHF; CDR3 DNA: TGCGCCAGCAGTTCCAGGACAGTTAATTCACCCCTCCACTTT; D gene: -; J gene: TRBJ1-6; CDR3 length: 14; clone size: -; V gene: TRBV5-1
CDR3 protein: CASSVGGGSPLETQYF; CDR3 DNA: TGTGCCAGCAGCGTAGGAGGCGGGAGCCCCCTGGAGACCCAGTACTTC; D gene: TRBD2; J gene: TRBJ2-5; CDR3 length: 16; clone size: -; V gene: TRBV9
CDR3 protein: CSASGRLAGVTGEQYF; CDR3 DNA: TGCAGTGCTAGCGGACGACTAGCGGGAGTGACTGGCGAGCAGTACTTC; D gene: TRBD2; J gene: TRBJ2-7; CDR3 length: 16; clone size: -; V gene: TRBV20-1
CDR3 protein: CSYSDTQYF; CDR3 DNA: TGCAGCTATAGCGATACGCAGTATTTT; D gene: -; J gene: TRBJ2-3; CDR3 length: 9; clone size: few; V gene: TRBV29-1
CDR3 protein: CASSSSPYEAGEETQYF; CDR3 DNA: TGTGCCAGCAGTTCCTCGCCATACGAGGCCGGAGAAGAGACCCAGTACTTC; D gene: -; J gene: TRBJ2-5; CDR3 length: 17; clone size: -; V gene: TRBV6-5